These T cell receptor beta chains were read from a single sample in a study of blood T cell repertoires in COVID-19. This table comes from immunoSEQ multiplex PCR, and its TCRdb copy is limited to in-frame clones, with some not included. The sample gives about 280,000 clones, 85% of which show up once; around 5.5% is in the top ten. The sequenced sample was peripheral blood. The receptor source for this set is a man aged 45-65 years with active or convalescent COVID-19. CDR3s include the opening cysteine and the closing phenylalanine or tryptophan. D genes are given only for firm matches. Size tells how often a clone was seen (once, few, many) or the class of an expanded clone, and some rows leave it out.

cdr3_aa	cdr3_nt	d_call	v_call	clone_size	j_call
CASSHSGSGTTDTQYF	TGTGCCAGCTCACATAGCGGGAGTGGGACCACAGATACGCAGTATTTT	TRBD2	TRBV18	-	TRBJ2-3
CASSQGAGGFLSEAFF	TGTGCCAGCAGCCAAGGGGCAGGGGGCTTTCTATCTGAAGCTTTCTTT	TRBD1	TRBV3-1/TRBV3-2	once	TRBJ1-1
CATSEGTRLRGTGELFF	TGTGCCACCAGTGAGGGGACTAGGTTGAGGGGCACCGGGGAGCTGTTTTTT	TRBD2	TRBV24-1	-	TRBJ2-2
CASSQLAGSSYNEQFF	TGTGCCAGCAGCCAACTAGCGGGCAGCTCCTACAATGAGCAGTTCTTC	TRBD2	TRBV3-1/TRBV3-2	-	TRBJ2-1
CASSLGTGSQPQHF	TGTGCCAGCAGTCTCGGGACAGGGAGTCAGCCCCAGCATTTT	TRBD1	TRBV27	-	TRBJ1-5
CASSVFRANTGELFF	TGTGCCAGCAGCGTTTTCAGGGCGAACACCGGGGAGCTGTTTTTT	-	TRBV9	-	TRBJ2-2
CASSSGTPRSEQFF	TGTGCCAGCAGCTCCGGGACTCCTCGGAGTGAGCAGTTCTTC	-	TRBV2	-	TRBJ2-1
CASSLRGEGEQYF	TGCGCCAGCAGCCTCCGGGGAGAAGGCGAGCAGTACTTC	-	TRBV5-1	few	TRBJ2-7
CASSLGLAGGPGDTQYF	TGTGCCAGCAGCCTAGGGCTAGCGGGAGGGCCAGGGGATACGCAGTATTTT	TRBD2	TRBV7-2	-	TRBJ2-3
CASSAGTTTDTQYF	TGTGCCAGCAGCGCCGGGACAACGACAGATACGCAGTATTTT	-	TRBV2	-	TRBJ2-3
CASSEMSGRTYEQYF	TGTGCCAGCAGTGAAATGAGCGGGAGAACCTACGAGCAGTACTTC	TRBD2	TRBV2	-	TRBJ2-7
CASRRREADTQYF	TGTGCCAGCAGGCGGCGGGAGGCGGATACGCAGTATTTT	TRBD2	TRBV3-1/TRBV3-2	-	TRBJ2-3
CASSWDRGDIQYF	TGTGCCAGCAGCTGGGACAGGGGGGACATTCAGTACTTC	TRBD1	TRBV5-6	once	TRBJ2-4
CASSVKETQYF	TGTGCCAGCAGTGTTAAAGAGACCCAGTACTTC	-	TRBV6-2/TRBV6-3	-	TRBJ2-5
CASSISSLVRYF	TGTGCCAGCAGCATCTCTAGTCTGGTGCGGTACTTC	-	TRBV21-1	-	TRBJ2-7
CASSLGLAGGEQFF	TGTGCCAGCAGTTTAGGACTAGCAGGGGGTGAGCAGTTCTTC	-	TRBV6-2/TRBV6-3	-	TRBJ2-1
CASGGQGDIQYF	TGTGCCAGCGGAGGACAGGGAGACATTCAGTACTTC	TRBD1	TRBV2	-	TRBJ2-4
CASSSIRTGGNGYTF	TGTGCCAGCAGCTCAATTAGGACAGGGGGCAATGGCTACACCTTC	TRBD1	TRBV11-2	few	TRBJ1-2
CASSLRRESSEQYF	TGTGCCAGCAGCTTAAGGCGGGAGTCTTCCGAGCAGTACTTC	TRBD2	TRBV13	once	TRBJ2-7
CASSPAMVGVNTEAFF	TGTGCCAGCTCACCGGCTATGGTAGGAGTGAACACTGAAGCTTTCTTT	-	TRBV18	-	TRBJ1-1
CASSLALDTTDTQYF	TGTGCCAGCAGCTTAGCGTTGGACACCACAGATACGCAGTATTTT	-	TRBV7-9	-	TRBJ2-3
CASSSPLAAIDEQFF	TGTGCCAGCAGCTCGCCACTAGCGGCCATAGATGAGCAGTTCTTC	TRBD2	TRBV11-2	-	TRBJ2-1
CASRLAFSTGENNEQFF	TGTGCAAGTCGCTTAGCGTTTTCCACGGGGGAGAACAATGAGCAGTTCTTC	-	TRBV12-2	-	TRBJ2-1
CATRAIPGTEAFF	TGTGCCACCCGGGCGATCCCGGGAACTGAAGCTTTCTTT	-	TRBV19	few	TRBJ1-1
CASSLNRVAGEQYF	TGTGCCAGCAGCCTAAACAGGGTCGCGGGCGAGCAGTACTTC	-	TRBV7-2	once	TRBJ2-7
CASSLRIAGATDTQYF	TGTGCCAGTAGCCTACGGATAGCGGGAGCCACAGATACGCAGTATTTT	TRBD2	TRBV19	-	TRBJ2-3
CASSLDGGYYGYTF	TGTGCCAGCAGCTTAGATGGAGGATACTATGGCTACACCTTC	-	TRBV7-9	-	TRBJ1-2
CATSDSSRGYNEQFF	TGTGCCACCAGTGATTCTTCCAGGGGCTACAATGAGCAGTTCTTC	-	TRBV24-1	-	TRBJ2-1
CASSQEGTSQRTQYF	TGCGCCAGCAGCCAAGAAGGGACTAGCCAGCGGACCCAGTACTTC	TRBD2	TRBV4-1	-	TRBJ2-5
CASSFSPDTSYNEQFF	TGTGCCAGCAGCTTTTCACCGGACACATCCTACAATGAGCAGTTCTTC	-	TRBV7-2	once	TRBJ2-1
CASSLGASGSGENIQYF	TGTGCCAGCAGTCTGGGAGCTAGCGGGAGTGGGGAAAACATTCAGTACTTC	TRBD2	TRBV2	-	TRBJ2-4
CASALAGGVEQYF	TGTGCTAGTGCCCTAGCGGGAGGTGTCGAGCAGTACTTC	TRBD2	TRBV12-5	-	TRBJ2-7
CASSPNPTFRLTEAFF	TGTGCCAGCAGTCCAAACCCAACATTTCGTCTCACTGAAGCTTTCTTT	-	TRBV28	-	TRBJ1-1
CASSFKTSRELFF	TGTGCCAGCAGCTTTAAGACTAGTCGGGAGCTGTTTTTT	-	TRBV7-2	-	TRBJ2-2
CASSPPRGSGEQYF	TGTGCCAGCTCACCACCGAGAGGATCGGGGGAGCAGTACTTC	-	TRBV18	-	TRBJ2-7
CASSETGTDTQYF	TGTGCCAGCAGTGAAACAGGGACAGATACGCAGTATTTT	-	TRBV25-1	-	TRBJ2-3
CASSVQLNQPQHF	TGTGCCAGCAGTGTACAGCTAAATCAGCCCCAGCATTTT	-	TRBV2	few	TRBJ1-5
CASSLVGTSGYLEQYF	TGTGCCAGCAGCTTGGTAGGGACTAGCGGTTATCTCGAGCAGTACTTC	TRBD2	TRBV5-6	-	TRBJ2-7
CASSTGDPNEKLFF	TGTGCCAGCAGCACAGGGGACCCTAATGAAAAACTGTTTTTT	TRBD1	TRBV5-4	few	TRBJ1-4
CASSPGTGVQPQHF	TGTGCCAGCAGTCCCGGGACAGGGGTTCAGCCCCAGCATTTT	TRBD1	TRBV28	-	TRBJ1-5
CASRSDGYTF	TGTGCCAGTAGATCGGATGGCTACACCTTC	-	TRBV19	-	TRBJ1-2
CASGTGSYEQYF	TGTGCCAGCGGGACAGGGTCCTACGAGCAGTACTTC	TRBD1	TRBV7-9	few	TRBJ2-7
CAWDQGGTGELFF	TGTGCCTGGGACCAGGGGGGCACCGGGGAGCTGTTTTTT	-	TRBV30	-	TRBJ2-2
CASSQFQAGGEETQYF	TGTGCCAGCAGCCAATTCCAGGCGGGAGGGGAAGAGACCCAGTACTTC	TRBD2	TRBV16	-	TRBJ2-5
CASSVEGQGGTEAFF	TGTGCCAGCAGCGTAGAAGGTCAGGGTGGGACTGAAGCTTTCTTT	-	TRBV9	-	TRBJ1-1
CASSLDPTSGRVEQFF	TGTGCCAGCAGCTTAGATCCGACTAGCGGGAGAGTTGAGCAGTTCTTC	TRBD2	TRBV11-3	-	TRBJ2-1
CASSQDIGNTIYF	TGTGCCAGCTCTCAGGACATCGGAAACACCATATATTTT	-	TRBV18	-	TRBJ1-3
CASSSLSRTSGPYEQYF	TGTGCCAGCAGCTCCCTGTCCCGGACTAGCGGTCCCTACGAGCAGTACTTC	TRBD2	TRBV5-5	-	TRBJ2-7
CASKSDRPNTEAFF	TGTGCCAGTAAGTCCGACAGGCCGAACACTGAAGCTTTCTTT	-	TRBV19	-	TRBJ1-1
CASSREGGRAYEQYF	TGTGCCAGCAGCCGGGAGGGGGGCAGAGCCTACGAGCAGTACTTC	TRBD2	TRBV7-2	-	TRBJ2-7
CASDEGRGQPQHF	TGTGCCAGCGACGAGGGGAGGGGACAGCCCCAGCATTTT	-	TRBV2	-	TRBJ1-5
CASSLEADYNSPLHF	TGTGCCAGCAGCTTAGAGGCGGATTATAATTCACCCCTCCACTTT	-	TRBV11-2	-	TRBJ1-6
CASSQDSWDSNYGYTF	TGTGCCAGCAGCCAAGATTCCTGGGACAGCAACTATGGCTACACCTTC	TRBD1	TRBV3-1/TRBV3-2	-	TRBJ1-2
CASTRDRANQPQHF	TGTGCCAGCACAAGGGACAGGGCCAATCAGCCCCAGCATTTT	TRBD1	TRBV28	-	TRBJ1-5
CASSTPTSGTTKNIQYF	TGTGCCAGTAGTACTCCGACTAGCGGGACGACCAAAAACATTCAGTACTTC	TRBD2	TRBV19	-	TRBJ2-4
CASSLTGELSNEKLFF	TGCGCCAGCAGCTTGACAGGGGAGCTGTCTAATGAAAAACTGTTTTTT	TRBD1	TRBV5-1	-	TRBJ1-4
CASSLGQNYGYTF	TGCGCCAGCAGCTTGGGACAAAACTATGGCTACACCTTC	-	TRBV5-1	-	TRBJ1-2